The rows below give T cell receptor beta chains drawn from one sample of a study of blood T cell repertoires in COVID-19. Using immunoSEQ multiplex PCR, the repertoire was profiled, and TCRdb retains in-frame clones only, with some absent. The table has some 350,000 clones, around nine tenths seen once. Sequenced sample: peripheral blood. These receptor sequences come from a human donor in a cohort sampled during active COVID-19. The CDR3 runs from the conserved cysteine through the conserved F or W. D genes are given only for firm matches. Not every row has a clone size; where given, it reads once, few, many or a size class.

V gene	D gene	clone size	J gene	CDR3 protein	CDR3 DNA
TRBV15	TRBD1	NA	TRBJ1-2	CATSRPDRGGGYTF	TGTGCCACCAGCAGACCGGACAGGGGAGGCGGCTACACCTTC
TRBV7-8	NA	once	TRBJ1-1	CASRNVQGTDTEAFF	TGTGCCAGCAGGAATGTTCAGGGGACGGACACTGAAGCTTTCTTT
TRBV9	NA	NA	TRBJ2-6	CASSVSTGTFSGANVLTF	TGTGCCAGCAGCGTCTCAACCGGGACATTCTCTGGGGCCAACGTCCTGACTTTC
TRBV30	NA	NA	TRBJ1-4	CAWRGTHMEKLFF	TGTGCCTGGCGCGGGACCCACATGGAAAAACTGTTTTTT
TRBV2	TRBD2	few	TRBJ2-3	CASSEFGLAGAPDTQYF	TGTGCCAGCAGTGAATTTGGACTAGCGGGAGCTCCAGATACGCAGTATTTT
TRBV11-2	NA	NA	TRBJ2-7	CASSFGSSGAWF	TGTGCCAGCAGCTTCGGATCGTCTGGGGCCTGGTTC
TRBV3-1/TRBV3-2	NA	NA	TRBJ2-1	CASSQDPPGIELGYNEQFF	TGTGCCAGCAGCCAAGATCCTCCAGGGATTGAGCTCGGGTATAATGAGCAGTTCTTC
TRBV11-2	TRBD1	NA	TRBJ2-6	CASSSYRGPGANVLTF	TGTGCCAGCAGCTCGTACAGGGGGCCTGGGGCCAACGTCCTGACTTTC
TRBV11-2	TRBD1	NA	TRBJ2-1	CASSSYRGNVGNEQFF	TGTGCCAGCAGCTCTTACAGGGGGAACGTAGGCAATGAGCAGTTCTTC
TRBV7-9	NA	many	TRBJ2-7	CASSSRGPYEQYF	TGTGCCAGCAGCTCCCGCGGGCCCTACGAGCAGTACTTC
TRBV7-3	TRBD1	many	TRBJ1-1	CASSLTGADTEAFF	TGTGCCAGCAGCCTTACAGGGGCCGACACTGAAGCTTTCTTT
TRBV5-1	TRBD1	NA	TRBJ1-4	CASSLEGQGGGEKLFF	TGCGCCAGCAGCTTGGAGGGACAGGGTGGAGGTGAAAAACTGTTTTTT
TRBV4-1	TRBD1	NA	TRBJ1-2	CASSYDVLGQGGGYTF	TGCGCCAGCAGCTATGATGTACTGGGACAGGGCGGGGGCTACACCTTC
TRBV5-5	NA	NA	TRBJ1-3	CASSAGRSSGNTIYF	TGTGCCAGCAGCGCGGGACGCTCCTCTGGAAACACCATATATTTT
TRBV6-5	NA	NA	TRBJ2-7	CASSYYRTDEQYF	TGTGCCAGCAGTTACTACCGGACTGACGAGCAGTACTTC
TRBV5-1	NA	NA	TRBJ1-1	CASSLYRGTEAFF	TGCGCCAGCAGCTTGTACCGGGGCACTGAAGCTTTCTTT
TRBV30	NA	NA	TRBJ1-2	CAWTYLTGRTYGYTF	TGTGCCTGGACATACCTTACAGGGAGAACGTATGGCTACACCTTC